This section outlines one T cell receptor (beta chain) sequence together with its context. This cohort consisted of healthy bone marrow donors. The source of the sample is a study of cytomegalovirus exposure and HLA in healthy donors. Both 60 Vbeta primers and 13 Jbeta primers went into the PCR. This table comes from immunoSEQ multiplex PCR, and its TCRdb copy is limited to in-frame clones, with some not included. The ten most abundant clones cover 9% to 15% of a sample with tens of thousands of clones. Per germline, CDR1 SGHRS and CDR2 YFSETQ. V lost 0 bases and J lost 0; bases outside the gene matches: 6. The CDR3 is 17 residues long.

The rearrangement uses TRBV5-1 and TRBJ1-2; TRBD1 matches 9 bases. The specimen sequenced was PBMCs. The source is a woman aged 60-75 years in good health and CMV-seropositive. CDR3 loop: CASSLETGGPSNYGYTF. CDR3 bases: TGCGCCAGCAGCTTGGAGACAGGGGGGCCTTCTAACTATGGCTACACCTTC.